This is a list of T cell receptor beta chains from one sample in a study of response to subunit inactivated influenza vaccine. TCRdb independently ran MiXCR on the RT-PCR reads; one entry per CDR3 protein. The sample consists of more than 450,000 distinct CDR3 sequences, 11% of them appearing once. This sample was also put to use in a study of T cells expressing NK-cell markers.

Sequenced material: PBMCs from blood, taken on the day of vaccination. These TCRs come from a man over 45 who received an inactivated influenza vaccine. CDR3s include the opening cysteine and the closing phenylalanine or tryptophan. Each record gives: V gene, J gene, clone size, D gene, CDR3 protein, CDR3 DNA. D genes are given only for firm matches. Expanded clones are given a class, and other clones once, few, many or no size at all.

v_gene: TRBV5-1
j_gene: TRBJ1-1
abundance: .
d_gene: .
CDR3aa: CASSFGQRAEAFF
CDR3nt: TGCGCCAGCAGCTTCGGACAGAGGGCTGAAGCTTTCTTT

v_gene: TRBV6-1
j_gene: TRBJ2-7
abundance: many
d_gene: TRBD2
CDR3aa: CASRPGTSGPYEQYF
CDR3nt: TGTGCCAGCAGACCCGGGACTAGCGGCCCCTACGAGCAGTACTTC

v_gene: TRBV6-5
j_gene: TRBJ1-1
abundance: .
d_gene: .
CDR3aa: CASSYKGSTEAFF
CDR3nt: TGTGCCAGCAGTTACAAGGGGAGCACTGAAGCTTTCTTT

v_gene: TRBV20-1
j_gene: TRBJ1-1
abundance: many
d_gene: TRBD1
CDR3aa: CSARPGQGITEAFF
CDR3nt: TGCAGTGCTAGACCGGGACAGGGGATCACTGAAGCTTTCTTT

v_gene: TRBV24-1
j_gene: TRBJ2-1
abundance: many
d_gene: TRBD1
CDR3aa: CATSDRTGGTYNEQFF
CDR3nt: TGTGCCACCAGTGATAGGACAGGGGGCACCTACAATGAGCAGTTCTTC

v_gene: TRBV20-1
j_gene: TRBJ2-1
abundance: few
d_gene: .
CDR3aa: CSARAGLLEQFF
CDR3nt: TGCAGTGCTAGAGCGGGACTCCTAGAGCAGTTCTTC

v_gene: TRBV4-2
j_gene: TRBJ1-4
abundance: many
d_gene: TRBD1
CDR3aa: CASSQNRGIDEKLFF
CDR3nt: TGTGCCAGCAGCCAGAACAGGGGCATAGATGAAAAACTGTTTTTT

v_gene: TRBV6-5
j_gene: TRBJ2-2
abundance: .
d_gene: .
CDR3aa: CASSYGFGTGTNTGELFF
CDR3nt: TGTGCCAGCAGTTACGGCTTCGGGACGGGAACGAACACCGGGGAGCTGTTTTTT

v_gene: TRBV20-1
j_gene: TRBJ2-1
abundance: .
d_gene: TRBD2
CDR3aa: CSARQPSGKSYNEQFF
CDR3nt: TGCAGTGCTAGACAGCCTAGCGGGAAATCATACAATGAGCAGTTCTTC

v_gene: TRBV7-9
j_gene: TRBJ2-5
abundance: few
d_gene: TRBD2
CDR3aa: CASRGGLAVYQETQYF
CDR3nt: TGTGCCAGCAGGGGTGGACTAGCGGTCTACCAAGAGACCCAGTACTTC

v_gene: TRBV28
j_gene: TRBJ1-6
abundance: .
d_gene: .
CDR3aa: CASSLLGLISYNSPLHF
CDR3nt: TGTGCCAGCAGTTTACTGGGGCTAATCTCCTATAATTCACCCCTCCACTTT

v_gene: TRBV4-2
j_gene: TRBJ2-5
abundance: few
d_gene: .
CDR3aa: CASSQDLGVGQETQYF
CDR3nt: TGTGCCAGCAGCCAGGATTTAGGAGTCGGGCAAGAGACCCAGTACTTC

v_gene: TRBV11-2
j_gene: TRBJ2-1
abundance: few
d_gene: .
CDR3aa: CASSLVGRDPYNEQFF
CDR3nt: TGTGCCAGCAGCTTAGTGGGGCGGGATCCCTACAATGAGCAGTTCTTC

v_gene: TRBV28
j_gene: TRBJ1-2
abundance: .
d_gene: TRBD1
CDR3aa: CASSFGDRDPGYTF
CDR3nt: TGTGCCAGCAGTTTTGGGGACAGGGACCCTGGCTACACCTTC

v_gene: TRBV5-1
j_gene: TRBJ2-3
abundance: many
d_gene: TRBD1
CDR3aa: CASSLHGTGSDTQYF
CDR3nt: TGCGCCAGCAGCTTACACGGGACAGGGTCGGATACGCAGTATTTT

v_gene: TRBV4-3
j_gene: TRBJ2-1
abundance: few
d_gene: TRBD2
CDR3aa: CASSARLAGLQNEQFF
CDR3nt: TGCGCCAGCAGCGCACGACTAGCGGGACTCCAGAATGAGCAGTTCTTC

v_gene: TRBV6-5
j_gene: TRBJ2-5
abundance: many
d_gene: .
CDR3aa: CASSYSGGQETQYF
CDR3nt: TGTGCCAGCAGTTACAGCGGAGGCCAAGAGACCCAGTACTTC

v_gene: TRBV15
j_gene: TRBJ1-2
abundance: few
d_gene: .
CDR3aa: CATSRDFRSNYGYTF
CDR3nt: TGTGCCACCAGCAGAGATTTTCGGAGTAACTATGGCTACACCTTC

v_gene: TRBV12-3/TRBV12-4
j_gene: TRBJ2-1
abundance: many
d_gene: .
CDR3aa: CASSRGGGPDNEQFF
CDR3nt: TGTGCCAGCAGTCGGGGTGGGGGCCCAGACAATGAGCAGTTCTTC

v_gene: TRBV5-1
j_gene: TRBJ1-3
abundance: .
d_gene: .
CDR3aa: CASSQEAGNTIYF
CDR3nt: TGCGCCAGCAGCCAAGAAGCTGGAAACACCATATATTTT

v_gene: TRBV27
j_gene: TRBJ1-2
abundance: many
d_gene: .
CDR3aa: CASRPYEGGKAYGYTF
CDR3nt: TGTGCCAGCAGACCCTATGAAGGAGGGAAGGCCTATGGCTACACCTTC

v_gene: TRBV11-2
j_gene: TRBJ2-1
abundance: .
d_gene: TRBD2
CDR3aa: CASHSGRASYNEQFF
CDR3nt: TGTGCCAGCCATAGCGGGAGGGCCTCGTACAATGAGCAGTTCTTC

v_gene: TRBV20-1
j_gene: TRBJ1-5
abundance: few
d_gene: .
CDR3aa: CSAGREGDQPQHF
CDR3nt: TGCAGTGCGGGGAGGGAGGGGGATCAGCCCCAGCATTTT

v_gene: TRBV10-2
j_gene: TRBJ2-5
abundance: few
d_gene: TRBD1
CDR3aa: CASRKTGGQETQYF
CDR3nt: TGCGCCAGCCGTAAAACAGGGGGTCAAGAGACCCAGTACTTC

v_gene: TRBV4-1
j_gene: TRBJ2-1
abundance: few
d_gene: TRBD2
CDR3aa: CASSQDFRRRGLAGRNNEQFF
CDR3nt: TGCGCCAGCAGCCAAGATTTCCGGAGAAGGGGACTAGCGGGACGAAACAATGAGCAGTTCTTC

v_gene: TRBV20-1
j_gene: TRBJ1-1
abundance: .
d_gene: .
CDR3aa: CSAGGGYEAFF
CDR3nt: TGCAGTGCTGGAGGGGGGTATGAAGCTTTCTTT